The present T cell receptor beta chain was sequenced within a study of T cell changes during pregnancy in multiple sclerosis. CDR3 length: 17 residues. The V and J ends lost 4 bases and 3 bases respectively, with 22 bases between them. Germline CDR1 reads SQVTM; CDR2 reads ANQGSEA. Sequencing used immunoSEQ multiplex PCR; TCRdb keeps in-frame clones, though not all of them. The top ten hold 5.5% of the sample, which has 45,000 to 50,000 clones, 90% to 95% seen once. Here the sequenced sample was CD8+ T cells from peripheral blood mononuclear cells, taken before pregnancy. The clonotype was recovered from a female donor with multiple sclerosis, enrolled in a pregnancy study. This chain links TRBV29-1 with TRBJ2-4; TRBD1 might be the D (6 bases). CDR3 sequence (DNA): TGCAGCGTTGGTCCTTCAAGGACGTCCAGGGGCAAAAACATTCAGTACTTC. Translated: CSVGPSRTSRGKNIQYF.